A selection of T cell receptor beta chains follows, all from one sample in a study of CD8+ T cells in alopecia areata. The assay was immunoSEQ multiplex PCR, and TCRdb's table has in-frame clones only and misses some. The table lists tens of thousands of clones, roughly 50% of them singletons. The material sequenced was CD8+ T cells sorted from blood, taken at approximately week 36, from a patient treated with tofacitinib. The receptors were sampled from a human donor with alopecia areata. Each CDR3 is given with its conserved first and last residue. Each record gives: CDR3 DNA, CDR3 protein, J gene, D gene, V gene, clone size, CDR3 length. A D gene is named only where the DNA matches it firmly. Clone size appears in some rows only: once, few, many, or a class for an expanded clone.

cdr3_nt: TGTGCCAGCAGCCTCCCGGGACAGAACACCGGGGAGCTGTTTTTT
cdr3_aa: CASSLPGQNTGELFF
j_call: TRBJ2-2
d_call: .
v_call: TRBV5-6
clone_size: few
cdr3_length: 15

cdr3_nt: TGTGCCAGCAGCTTACGTGTGGGACATCCCCAAGAGACCCAGTACTTC
cdr3_aa: CASSLRVGHPQETQYF
j_call: TRBJ2-5
d_call: .
v_call: TRBV11-2
clone_size: .
cdr3_length: 16

cdr3_nt: TGTGCCAGCAGCGCCGGGACTAGCGAACTCACAGATACGCAGTATTTT
cdr3_aa: CASSAGTSELTDTQYF
j_call: TRBJ2-3
d_call: TRBD2
v_call: TRBV9
clone_size: .
cdr3_length: 16

cdr3_nt: TGTGCCTGGAGTGAGCCTGGGAGCAAAGAGACCCAGTACTTC
cdr3_aa: CAWSEPGSKETQYF
j_call: TRBJ2-5
d_call: .
v_call: TRBV30
clone_size: once
cdr3_length: 14

cdr3_nt: TGTGCCAGCAGCGTAGGAACTTCCTACGAGCAGTACTTC
cdr3_aa: CASSVGTSYEQYF
j_call: TRBJ2-7
d_call: .
v_call: TRBV7-9
clone_size: .
cdr3_length: 13

cdr3_nt: TGCGCCAGCAGCTTGGTTAGGGGGCTGAAGGAGACCCAGTACTTC
cdr3_aa: CASSLVRGLKETQYF
j_call: TRBJ2-5
d_call: TRBD1
v_call: TRBV5-1
clone_size: .
cdr3_length: 15

cdr3_nt: TGCGCCAGCAGCCCTGAGGGGGAAGGGACTGAAGCTTTCTTT
cdr3_aa: CASSPEGEGTEAFF
j_call: TRBJ1-1
d_call: .
v_call: TRBV4-3
clone_size: few
cdr3_length: 14

cdr3_nt: TGTGCCAGTAAATACCGGGCCATCACTGAAGCTTTCTTT
cdr3_aa: CASKYRAITEAFF
j_call: TRBJ1-1
d_call: .
v_call: TRBV19
clone_size: .
cdr3_length: 13

cdr3_nt: TGTGCCAGCTCACCGTCGACAGGTTGGGACCCCGGGGTCGCTGGAAACACCATATATTTT
cdr3_aa: CASSPSTGWDPGVAGNTIYF
j_call: TRBJ1-3
d_call: .
v_call: TRBV18
clone_size: .
cdr3_length: 20

cdr3_nt: TGTGCCAGCAGCTCCCGGGACAGGGAAGAAAAACTGTTTTTT
cdr3_aa: CASSSRDREEKLFF
j_call: TRBJ1-4
d_call: TRBD1
v_call: TRBV7-9
clone_size: .
cdr3_length: 14

cdr3_nt: TGTGCCAGCAGCCAAGATCACTATCGTAAACTAGCGGGAGAGGAGACCCAGTACTTC
cdr3_aa: CASSQDHYRKLAGEETQYF
j_call: TRBJ2-5
d_call: TRBD2
v_call: TRBV14
clone_size: .
cdr3_length: 19

cdr3_nt: TGTGCCAGCAGCCCCAGGGCGGGAGGTGGTAATGAGCAGTTCTTC
cdr3_aa: CASSPRAGGGNEQFF
j_call: TRBJ2-1
d_call: TRBD2
v_call: TRBV9
clone_size: .
cdr3_length: 15

cdr3_nt: TGTGCCAGCAGCGTAGATAGGAGGGGCCAGAATTCAGATACGCAGTATTTT
cdr3_aa: CASSVDRRGQNSDTQYF
j_call: TRBJ2-3
d_call: .
v_call: TRBV9
clone_size: .
cdr3_length: 17

cdr3_nt: TGTGCCAGTAGGGTAGGAGGACTAGCGGGTGTGAGGTCCTACAATGAGCAGTTCTTC
cdr3_aa: CASRVGGLAGVRSYNEQFF
j_call: TRBJ2-1
d_call: TRBD2
v_call: TRBV19
clone_size: medium-sized
cdr3_length: 19

cdr3_nt: TGTGCCAGCTCACCCGGGGGTGATGCCTACGAGCAGTACTTC
cdr3_aa: CASSPGGDAYEQYF
j_call: TRBJ2-7
d_call: .
v_call: TRBV18
clone_size: .
cdr3_length: 14

cdr3_nt: TGTGCCAGCAGCTTGGAAGGTGCAGACAATGAGCAGTTCTTC
cdr3_aa: CASSLEGADNEQFF
j_call: TRBJ2-1
d_call: .
v_call: TRBV5-6
clone_size: .
cdr3_length: 14

cdr3_nt: TGTGCCAGTAGAACCGGGACTATCCTTGAGCAGTTCTTC
cdr3_aa: CASRTGTILEQFF
j_call: TRBJ2-1
d_call: TRBD2
v_call: TRBV19
clone_size: .
cdr3_length: 13

cdr3_nt: TGTGCCAGCGCAGACAGGGGGCGAGAGACCCAGTACTTC
cdr3_aa: CASADRGRETQYF
j_call: TRBJ2-5
d_call: TRBD1
v_call: TRBV19
clone_size: few
cdr3_length: 13

cdr3_nt: TGTGCCAGCAGCGCCTACCTCCGTCCGGACATAAGGGGCGACTACAATGAGCAGTTCTTC
cdr3_aa: CASSAYLRPDIRGDYNEQFF
j_call: TRBJ2-1
d_call: .
v_call: TRBV9
clone_size: .
cdr3_length: 20

cdr3_nt: TGTGCCTGGAGTGCTGGACAGTCGAATCAGCCCCAGCATTTT
cdr3_aa: CAWSAGQSNQPQHF
j_call: TRBJ1-5
d_call: .
v_call: TRBV30
clone_size: .
cdr3_length: 14

cdr3_nt: TGTGCCAGCAGTTTTCACGGAATCACTGAAGCTTTCTTT
cdr3_aa: CASSFHGITEAFF
j_call: TRBJ1-1
d_call: .
v_call: TRBV27
clone_size: few
cdr3_length: 13

cdr3_nt: TGCGCCAGCAGCAGGGGGGATGAGCAGTTCTTC
cdr3_aa: CASSRGDEQFF
j_call: TRBJ2-1
d_call: .
v_call: TRBV5-1
clone_size: .
cdr3_length: 11

cdr3_nt: TGCAGCGTGGTGGACCGACATATCTCCTACGAGCAGTACTTC
cdr3_aa: CSVVDRHISYEQYF
j_call: TRBJ2-7
d_call: .
v_call: TRBV29-1
clone_size: .
cdr3_length: 14

cdr3_nt: TGTGCCAGCAGCGAATTAACTGGGACAGGTAGCTCCTACAATGAGCAGTTCTTC
cdr3_aa: CASSELTGTGSSYNEQFF
j_call: TRBJ2-1
d_call: TRBD1
v_call: TRBV7-9
clone_size: .
cdr3_length: 18

cdr3_nt: TGTGCCACCAGCAGCCGGGACAGGGGTTCCAATGAGCAGTTCTTC
cdr3_aa: CATSSRDRGSNEQFF
j_call: TRBJ2-1
d_call: TRBD1
v_call: TRBV15
clone_size: .
cdr3_length: 15

cdr3_nt: TGTGCCAGCAGCCAAGTTCCTCAGGGGGCATCAGATCAGCCCCAGCATTTT
cdr3_aa: CASSQVPQGASDQPQHF
j_call: TRBJ1-5
d_call: TRBD1
v_call: TRBV4-2
clone_size: .
cdr3_length: 17

cdr3_nt: TGCGCCAGCAGCCCGTCCGGGGGGGCAGGCCAGCCCCAGCATTTT
cdr3_aa: CASSPSGGAGQPQHF
j_call: TRBJ1-5
d_call: .
v_call: TRBV4-1
clone_size: few
cdr3_length: 15

cdr3_nt: TGTGCCAGCAGCTTACTGGCCATGAACACTGAAGCTTTCTTT
cdr3_aa: CASSLLAMNTEAFF
j_call: TRBJ1-1
d_call: .
v_call: TRBV7-9
clone_size: .
cdr3_length: 14

cdr3_nt: TGCAGCGTTGGCAAAGGTGAAAAACTGTTTTTT
cdr3_aa: CSVGKGEKLFF
j_call: TRBJ1-4
d_call: .
v_call: TRBV29-1
clone_size: few
cdr3_length: 11

cdr3_nt: TGTGCCAGCAGCTTGTCTAGCATCTACGAGCAGTACTTC
cdr3_aa: CASSLSSIYEQYF
j_call: TRBJ2-7
d_call: .
v_call: TRBV5-6
clone_size: few
cdr3_length: 13

cdr3_nt: TGTGCCAGCCAAACCTTAGGACTAGCGTACGACGAGCAGTACTTC
cdr3_aa: CASQTLGLAYDEQYF
j_call: TRBJ2-7
d_call: TRBD2
v_call: TRBV11-2
clone_size: .
cdr3_length: 15

cdr3_nt: TGCGCCAGCAGCCCGCTATCGGACACTGAAGCTTTCTTT
cdr3_aa: CASSPLSDTEAFF
j_call: TRBJ1-1
d_call: .
v_call: TRBV4-1
clone_size: .
cdr3_length: 13

cdr3_nt: TGCAGTGCTCAACCGATCGGGCAGTATTTT
cdr3_aa: CSAQPIGQYF
j_call: TRBJ2-3
d_call: .
v_call: TRBV20-1
clone_size: .
cdr3_length: 10

cdr3_nt: TGTGCCAGTGCGAGGGGGATGGCCTACAATGAGCAGTTCTTC
cdr3_aa: CASARGMAYNEQFF
j_call: TRBJ2-1
d_call: .
v_call: TRBV19
clone_size: .
cdr3_length: 14

cdr3_nt: TGTGCCAGCAGCCCCGATAGCGGGAGCTCACACAATGAGCAGTTCTTC
cdr3_aa: CASSPDSGSSHNEQFF
j_call: TRBJ2-1
d_call: TRBD2
v_call: TRBV7-9
clone_size: few
cdr3_length: 16

cdr3_nt: TGTGCCAGCAGCGTAGCGGGAGGGACCTACAATGAGCAGTTCTTC
cdr3_aa: CASSVAGGTYNEQFF
j_call: TRBJ2-1
d_call: TRBD2
v_call: TRBV9
clone_size: .
cdr3_length: 15

cdr3_nt: TGCAGCCTAAGGACAGGGCAGAACACTGAAGCTTTCTTT
cdr3_aa: CSLRTGQNTEAFF
j_call: TRBJ1-1
d_call: TRBD1
v_call: TRBV29-1
clone_size: .
cdr3_length: 13

cdr3_nt: TGCAGCGTTCGATCTGGCAGTACCTACGAGCAGTACTTC
cdr3_aa: CSVRSGSTYEQYF
j_call: TRBJ2-7
d_call: .
v_call: TRBV29-1
clone_size: few
cdr3_length: 13

cdr3_nt: TGCAGCGTTGGGGGCGGGAGATCCTACAATGAGCAGTTCTTC
cdr3_aa: CSVGGGRSYNEQFF
j_call: TRBJ2-1
d_call: TRBD2
v_call: TRBV29-1
clone_size: few
cdr3_length: 14

cdr3_nt: TGCAGCATACCCGGACAGAATTACGAGCAGTACTTC
cdr3_aa: CSIPGQNYEQYF
j_call: TRBJ2-7
d_call: .
v_call: TRBV29-1
clone_size: few
cdr3_length: 12

cdr3_nt: TGTGCCACCCTGACCAACGTCCTGACTTTC
cdr3_aa: CATLTNVLTF
j_call: TRBJ2-6
d_call: .
v_call: TRBV2
clone_size: once
cdr3_length: 10

cdr3_nt: TGTGCCAGCATAGGGTGGCAAGAGACCCAGTACTTC
cdr3_aa: CASIGWQETQYF
j_call: TRBJ2-5
d_call: .
v_call: TRBV7-9
clone_size: .
cdr3_length: 12

cdr3_nt: TGTGCCACGACTCCAGGATACCAAGAGAAGGCCCAGTACTTC
cdr3_aa: CATTPGYQEKAQYF
j_call: TRBJ2-5
d_call: .
v_call: TRBV28
clone_size: .
cdr3_length: 14

cdr3_nt: TGTGCCAGCAGCGGTGGACGGGGAGTCGGTGAAGCTTTCTTT
cdr3_aa: CASSGGRGVGEAFF
j_call: TRBJ1-1
d_call: .
v_call: TRBV9
clone_size: .
cdr3_length: 14

cdr3_nt: TGTGCCAGCAGCTCTGTTGGTGGTACAGGGACTGGATCAGAGACCCAGTACTTC
cdr3_aa: CASSSVGGTGTGSETQYF
j_call: TRBJ2-5
d_call: .
v_call: TRBV7-9
clone_size: .
cdr3_length: 18

cdr3_nt: TGCAGCGTTGATAGGCGGCAGGGGACAGATACGCAGTATTTT
cdr3_aa: CSVDRRQGTDTQYF
j_call: TRBJ2-3
d_call: .
v_call: TRBV29-1
clone_size: .
cdr3_length: 14

cdr3_nt: TGTGCCAGCATGCCCGGGGGGCTGGGGGAGCTGTTTTTT
cdr3_aa: CASMPGGLGELFF
j_call: TRBJ2-2
d_call: .
v_call: TRBV11-2
clone_size: few
cdr3_length: 13

cdr3_nt: TGTGCCAGCAGCCAAGATCTTAGCGGGAACAACAATGAGCAGTTCTTC
cdr3_aa: CASSQDLSGNNNEQFF
j_call: TRBJ2-1
d_call: TRBD2
v_call: TRBV4-2
clone_size: .
cdr3_length: 16

cdr3_nt: TGTGCCAGTAACCGCGGCGGGACCGGGGAGCTGTTTTTT
cdr3_aa: CASNRGGTGELFF
j_call: TRBJ2-2
d_call: .
v_call: TRBV19
clone_size: .
cdr3_length: 13

cdr3_nt: TGTGCCAGCACCCTACTTTTGGAGCCCTACGAGCAGTACTTC
cdr3_aa: CASTLLLEPYEQYF
j_call: TRBJ2-7
d_call: .
v_call: TRBV7-2
clone_size: .
cdr3_length: 14

cdr3_nt: TGTGCCAGCAGCGCCCACCTAGGTGGCCTTTCAACCTACGAGCAGTACTTC
cdr3_aa: CASSAHLGGLSTYEQYF
j_call: TRBJ2-7
d_call: .
v_call: TRBV9
clone_size: .
cdr3_length: 17

cdr3_nt: TGTGCCAGCAGTTTACAATCCAGGCAGCAGTCCTACGAGCAGTACTTC
cdr3_aa: CASSLQSRQQSYEQYF
j_call: TRBJ2-7
d_call: .
v_call: TRBV27
clone_size: .
cdr3_length: 16